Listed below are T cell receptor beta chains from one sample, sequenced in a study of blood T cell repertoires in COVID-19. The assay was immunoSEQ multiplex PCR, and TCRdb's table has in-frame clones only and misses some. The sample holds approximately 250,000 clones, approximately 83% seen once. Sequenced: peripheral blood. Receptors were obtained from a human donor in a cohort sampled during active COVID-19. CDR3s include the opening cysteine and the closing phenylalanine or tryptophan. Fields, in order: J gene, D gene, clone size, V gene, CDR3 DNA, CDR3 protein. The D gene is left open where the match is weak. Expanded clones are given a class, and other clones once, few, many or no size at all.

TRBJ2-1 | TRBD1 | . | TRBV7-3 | TGTGCCAGCAGCACGCAGACCGGGACAGGGGGCAACAATGAGCAGTTCTTC | CASSTQTGTGGNNEQFF
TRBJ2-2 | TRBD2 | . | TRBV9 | TGTGCCAGCAGCAGACTAGCGGGGGGGCCCGGCGGGGAGCTGTTTTTT | CASSRLAGGPGGELFF
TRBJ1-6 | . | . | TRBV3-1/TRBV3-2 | TGTGCCAGCAGCCAGAGAGGCTATAATTCACCCCTCCACTTT | CASSQRGYNSPLHF
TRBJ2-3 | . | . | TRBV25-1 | TGTGCCAGCAGTGACGGGCGCAGGGCGGCAGATACGCAGTATTTT | CASSDGRRAADTQYF
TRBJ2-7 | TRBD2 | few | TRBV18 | TGTGCCAGCTCAAGTCCGCGGGAGAGGTACGAGCAGTACTTC | CASSSPRERYEQYF
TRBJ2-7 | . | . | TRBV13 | TGTGCCAGCAGCTTGGCCTTATCCTACGAGCAGTACTTC | CASSLALSYEQYF
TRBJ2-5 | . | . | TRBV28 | TGTGCCAGCAGTGAAGCGGGACAAGGCCGAGAGACCCAGTACTTC | CASSEAGQGRETQYF
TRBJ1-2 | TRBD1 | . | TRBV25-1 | TGTGCCAGCAGTGAGGGGACAGCTAACTATGGCTACACCTTC | CASSEGTANYGYTF
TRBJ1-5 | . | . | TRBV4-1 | TGCGCCAGCAGCCATGATGTAGGCAATCAGCCCCAGCATTTT | CASSHDVGNQPQHF
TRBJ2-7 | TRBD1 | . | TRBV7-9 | TGTGCCAGCACGAGGGGACAGGGGAAGCAGTACTTC | CASTRGQGKQYF
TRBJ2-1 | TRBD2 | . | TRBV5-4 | TGTGCCAGCAGCTTGGTTAGGCTAGCGGGGTACAATGAGCAGTTCTTC | CASSLVRLAGYNEQFF
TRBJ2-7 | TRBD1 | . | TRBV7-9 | TGTGCCAGCAGCTTCAGACAGGGGGCAGGGTACGAGCAGTACTTC | CASSFRQGAGYEQYF
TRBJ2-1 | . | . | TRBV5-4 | TGTGCCAGCCGTCAAGGGAGCTATGAGCAGTTCTTC | CASRQGSYEQFF
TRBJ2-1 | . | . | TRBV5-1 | TGCGCCAGCAGCTTCGGGATCAACAATGAGCAGTTCTTC | CASSFGINNEQFF
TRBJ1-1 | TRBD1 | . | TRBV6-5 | TGTGCCAGCCGGGGGAGACAGGGCTTTGATGAAGCTTTCTTT | CASRGRQGFDEAFF
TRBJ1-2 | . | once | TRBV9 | TGTGCCAGCAGCCGTGACTATGGCTACACCTTC | CASSRDYGYTF
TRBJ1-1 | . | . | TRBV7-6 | TGTGCCAGCAGCTTAGACCAGGGCACTGAAGCTTTCTTT | CASSLDQGTEAFF
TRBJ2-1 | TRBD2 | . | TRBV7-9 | TGTGCCAGCAGCTTGCGAAGCGGGGGGGCCGGGAATGAGCAGTTCTTC | CASSLRSGGAGNEQFF
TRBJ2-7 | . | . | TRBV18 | TGTGCCAGCTCACCACCGGGGGCGGGCGAGCAGTACTTC | CASSPPGAGEQYF
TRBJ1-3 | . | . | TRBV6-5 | TGTGCCAGCAGTAATACTCCCCGGGCTGGAAACACCATATATTTT | CASSNTPRAGNTIYF
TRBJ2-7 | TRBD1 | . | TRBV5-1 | TGCGCCAGCAGCTTGACAGGGGACGAGCAGTACTTC | CASSLTGDEQYF
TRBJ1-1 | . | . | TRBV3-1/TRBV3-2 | TGTGCCAGCAGCCAGAGGGGGGAGGGGCCGAAAGCTTTCTTT | CASSQRGEGPKAFF
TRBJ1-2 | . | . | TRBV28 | TGTGCCAGCAGTTTATCAGGGTTCGACGACTATGGCTACACCTTC | CASSLSGFDDYGYTF
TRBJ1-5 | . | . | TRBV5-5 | TGTGCCAGCAGCTTAAGTGTGGCGGGGGGAGGTCAGCCCCAGCATTTT | CASSLSVAGGGQPQHF
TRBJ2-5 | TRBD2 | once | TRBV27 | TGTGCCAGCACGTCGGGCGGGACTAGGGAGACCCAGTACTTC | CASTSGGTRETQYF
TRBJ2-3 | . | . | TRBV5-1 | TGCGCCAGCAGCTTGTCCCCTACAAGGAGAGGAGATACGCAGTATTTT | CASSLSPTRRGDTQYF
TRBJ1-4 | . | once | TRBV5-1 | TGCGCCAGCAGCTTGGAGGTAGCAAATGAAAAACTGTTTTTT | CASSLEVANEKLFF
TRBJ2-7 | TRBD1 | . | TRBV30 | TGTGCCTTCGCACCCGGGACAGGGATTTACGAGCAGTACTTC | CAFAPGTGIYEQYF
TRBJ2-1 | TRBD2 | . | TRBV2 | TGTGCCAGCGAACTAGCGATCTACAATGAGCAGTTCTTC | CASELAIYNEQFF
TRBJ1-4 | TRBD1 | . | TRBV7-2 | TGTGCCAGCAGCCGGACAGGCACCACTAATGAAAAACTGTTTTTT | CASSRTGTTNEKLFF
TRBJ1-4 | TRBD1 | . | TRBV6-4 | TGTGCCAGCACCTGGACAGGGCTTGAACTGTTTTTT | CASTWTGLELFF
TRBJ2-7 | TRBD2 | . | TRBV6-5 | TGTGCCAGCAGTTACGGTTCTAGCGGAACCTACGAGCAGTACTTC | CASSYGSSGTYEQYF
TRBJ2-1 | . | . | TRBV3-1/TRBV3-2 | TGTGCCAGCAGCCAAGATGATAACTGGGCTCTTTTGGATGAGCAGTTCTTC | CASSQDDNWALLDEQFF
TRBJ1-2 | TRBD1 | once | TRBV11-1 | TGTGCCAGCAGCCACGGACAGGGTAATGGCTACACCTTC | CASSHGQGNGYTF
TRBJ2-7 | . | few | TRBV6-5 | TGTGCCAGCAGTCGGACAGTGATTTACGAGCAGTACTTC | CASSRTVIYEQYF
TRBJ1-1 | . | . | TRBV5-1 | TGCGCCAGCAGCCCCTCAGACATACTGAACACTGAAGCTTTCTTT | CASSPSDILNTEAFF
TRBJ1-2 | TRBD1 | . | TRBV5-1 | TGCGCCAGCAGCTTGGACGGACAGGGCTATGGCTACACCTTC | CASSLDGQGYGYTF
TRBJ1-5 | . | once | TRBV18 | TGTGCCAGCTCCTTCACTAAAGGACAGCTCAATCAGCCCCAGCATTTT | CASSFTKGQLNQPQHF
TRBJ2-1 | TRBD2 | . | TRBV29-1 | TGCAGCGTTAGACTTAGCGGGAGGGGGGGAAGCAATGAGCAGTTCTTC | CSVRLSGRGGSNEQFF
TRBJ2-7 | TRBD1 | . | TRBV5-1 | TGCGCCAGCAGCCTCGACAGGGGCACGTCCTACGAGCAGTACTTC | CASSLDRGTSYEQYF
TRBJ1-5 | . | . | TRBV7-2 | TGTGCCAGCAGCCTACAACAGGTAGACGATCAGCCCCAGCATTTT | CASSLQQVDDQPQHF